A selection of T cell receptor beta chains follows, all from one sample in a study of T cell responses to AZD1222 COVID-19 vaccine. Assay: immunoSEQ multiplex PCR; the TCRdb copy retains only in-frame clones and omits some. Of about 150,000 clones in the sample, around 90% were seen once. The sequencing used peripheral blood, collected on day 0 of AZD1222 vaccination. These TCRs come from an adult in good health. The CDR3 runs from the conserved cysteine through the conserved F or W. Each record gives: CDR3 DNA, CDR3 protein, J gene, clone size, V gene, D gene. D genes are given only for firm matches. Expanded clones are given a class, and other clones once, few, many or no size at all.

DNA: TGCGCCAGCAGTCAGAGGAGGGTACCGGTAACTGAAGCTTTCTTT
CDR3: CASSQRRVPVTEAFF
J: TRBJ1-1
size: -
V: TRBV23-1
D: -

DNA: TGTGCCAGCGGCCCCACCAGGGGGCGGGAGACCCAGTACTTC
CDR3: CASGPTRGRETQYF
J: TRBJ2-5
size: -
V: TRBV28
D: TRBD1

DNA: TGTGCCAGCAGCCGACTAGCTATTGGGAGAGAGACCCAGTACTTC
CDR3: CASSRLAIGRETQYF
J: TRBJ2-5
size: -
V: TRBV3-1/TRBV3-2
D: TRBD2

DNA: TGTGCCAGCAGCCAGGGGGCGGGGGGAAACACCATATATTTT
CDR3: CASSQGAGGNTIYF
J: TRBJ1-3
size: -
V: TRBV6-5
D: TRBD1

DNA: TGTGCCGTCGTGGGCGCCCACTCCTACGAGCAGTACTTC
CDR3: CAVVGAHSYEQYF
J: TRBJ2-7
size: once
V: TRBV6-5
D: -

DNA: TGTGCCAGTAGTTGGACAGGGCACCTCGTCGAGCAGTACTTC
CDR3: CASSWTGHLVEQYF
J: TRBJ2-7
size: once
V: TRBV19
D: TRBD1

DNA: TGTGCCAGTAGTCCGTCCATTCAGGGGGGGATTGAAGCTTTCTTT
CDR3: CASSPSIQGGIEAFF
J: TRBJ1-1
size: -
V: TRBV19
D: TRBD1

DNA: TGCGCCAGCAGCTTGGATCCAGCGGGAGGTTACGAGCAGTACTTC
CDR3: CASSLDPAGGYEQYF
J: TRBJ2-7
size: -
V: TRBV5-1
D: TRBD2

DNA: TGTGCCAGCAAGAGGGCCAGGGGGAACACTGAAGCTTTCTTT
CDR3: CASKRARGNTEAFF
J: TRBJ1-1
size: -
V: TRBV2
D: -

DNA: TGTGCCACGAACCCCATCCCGGGGGTCGGCTACACCTTC
CDR3: CATNPIPGVGYTF
J: TRBJ1-2
size: -
V: TRBV19
D: -

DNA: TGTGCCTGGAGTGCCCTCTCCTATAATTCACCCCTCCACTTT
CDR3: CAWSALSYNSPLHF
J: TRBJ1-6
size: -
V: TRBV30
D: -

DNA: TGTGCCATCAGCCTGAATGCCGTAGCGGGAGGTTACGAGCAGTACTTC
CDR3: CAISLNAVAGGYEQYF
J: TRBJ2-7
size: -
V: TRBV10-3
D: TRBD2

DNA: TGTGCCAGTAACTCGTTGAGTCACAATCAGCCCCAGCATTTT
CDR3: CASNSLSHNQPQHF
J: TRBJ1-5
size: -
V: TRBV19
D: -

DNA: TGCAGTGCGGACAGGGGCTATGGCTACACCTTC
CDR3: CSADRGYGYTF
J: TRBJ1-2
size: -
V: TRBV20-1
D: TRBD1

DNA: TGTGCCAGCAGTGAAGAAAGAATTGCAGGGGGTGTTACTGAAGCTTTCTTT
CDR3: CASSEERIAGGVTEAFF
J: TRBJ1-1
size: -
V: TRBV6-1
D: TRBD1

DNA: TGTGCCAGCAGCAGCGGGGGGCTAGACTATGGCTACACCTTC
CDR3: CASSSGGLDYGYTF
J: TRBJ1-2
size: once
V: TRBV5-4
D: -

DNA: TGCGCCAGCAGCCAGCAGGGGGGCAGCAATCAGCCCCAGCATTTT
CDR3: CASSQQGGSNQPQHF
J: TRBJ1-5
size: -
V: TRBV5-1
D: TRBD1

DNA: TGTGCCAGCAGTCAGGGACTAGCGGGTCCCTACGAGCAGTACTTC
CDR3: CASSQGLAGPYEQYF
J: TRBJ2-7
size: -
V: TRBV6-6
D: TRBD2

DNA: TGTGCCAGCAGGAAGGGACAGGGGGTCTACGAGCAGTACTTC
CDR3: CASRKGQGVYEQYF
J: TRBJ2-7
size: -
V: TRBV28
D: TRBD1

DNA: TGTGCCAGCAGTTTCTCTCCCTCCCGACAGGGGGGCTACACCTTC
CDR3: CASSFSPSRQGGYTF
J: TRBJ1-2
size: -
V: TRBV28
D: TRBD1

DNA: TGTGCCAGCAGCGCGGCGGTCAGCTCCTACAATGAGCAGTTCTTC
CDR3: CASSAAVSSYNEQFF
J: TRBJ2-1
size: -
V: TRBV9
D: -

DNA: TGTGCCAGCAGTGTATGGGGGAGCGGGAGTGACGAGCAGTACTTC
CDR3: CASSVWGSGSDEQYF
J: TRBJ2-7
size: -
V: TRBV2
D: TRBD2

DNA: TGTGCCAGTAGTATCATCGGACTCTTGAGCTACACCTTC
CDR3: CASSIIGLLSYTF
J: TRBJ1-2
size: -
V: TRBV19
D: -

DNA: TGTGCCAGCAGCTTAGCGGGGGGGGATGAGCAGTTCTTC
CDR3: CASSLAGGDEQFF
J: TRBJ2-1
size: -
V: TRBV7-6
D: TRBD2

DNA: TGCAGCGTCGGACAGGGAGCTTTCTTT
CDR3: CSVGQGAFF
J: TRBJ1-1
size: -
V: TRBV29-1
D: TRBD1